Sequencing of this TCR beta chain was carried out in a study of esophageal squamous cell carcinoma tumors (dated by TCRdb to the early 2020s). With regard to the full study: Immuno relation high and low groups were defined by principal component analysis with K-means clustering applied to immunohistochemical T-cell and checkpoint marker values. The roughly 10 cases yielded 1,671,742 total TCRalpha reads and some 1,400,000 total TCRbeta reads, of which about 32,000 and 35,000, respectively, were unique. A wider cohort of 53 surgically treated esophageal squamous cell carcinoma patients in Japan was included, comprising roughly 21 high and some 32 low immuno relation cases. The goal of the study was to evaluate both the diversity of the TCR repertoire and the shared TCR repertoires of T cells inside the tumor environment of esophageal squamous cell carcinoma. TCR sequencing was performed on around ten patients, consisting of five randomly selected high immuno relation cases and five background-matched low immuno relation cases.

Library preparation was by 5' RACE. A PCR using KAPA HiFi with TCRalpha or TCRbeta constant-region primers and a P20EA primer was followed by a nested second PCR with CA2 or CB2. Amplification of TCR genes was performed by unbiased adaptor ligation RT-PCR, in which reverse transcription was carried out with Superscript III and a polyT18-containing BSL-18E primer. Once second-strand synthesis and blunting were done, the P10EA/P20EA adaptor was ligated onto the 5' end of the cDNA, and NotI digestion came next. Both the first and second PCRs consisted of 20 cycles of 98 degrees C for 20 s, 65 degrees C for 30 s and 72 degrees C for 1 min. The Nextera XT Index kit v2 Set A was used to index the amplicons, which were then pooled in equimolar amounts and quantified with a Qubit 2.0 Fluorometer. Sequencing used the Illumina MiSeq platform with 2x300 bp paired-end reads. In the paper's pipeline: Reads were assigned to V and J genes by highest identity to IMGT reference sequences using Repertoire Genesis software ver.1.0. The CDR3 region was defined as running from Cys104 to Phe118 plus Gly119 and was then translated, while a unique sequence read was defined by a distinct combination of V, J and CDR3 amino acids. Shared V|J combinations were selected as significant in both a Fisher's exact test in edgeR and a Mann Whitney U test. Repertoire dissimilarity index was computed with the R rdi package after removing singletons and bootstrapping 500 repertoire combinations. The public sequencing data were trimmed at Q25 with fastp and processed into clonotypes with MiXCR by TCRdb, which kept only in-frame beta chains. Every distinct CDR3 protein forms one entry, paired with its most common genes and DNA. TCRdb's processing, not the study's, gives the V and J calls here. The sample table shows around 5,900 distinct CDR3 sequences, and roughly 23% are seen once. The ten largest clones add up to around 30% of the sample.

What the authors observed across the whole study: Because TCRalpha and TCRbeta chains were sequenced separately, chain pairing and the antigens recognized remained unknown. The high and low immuno relation groups did not differ in total TCR repertoire counts, but the high immuno relation group had more significant repertoire counts. A single dominant TCRalpha VJ recombination with apparently reduced TCRalpha diversity was observed in about 30% of the 10 cases. Given the large variation in the TCRalphabeta repertoire, shared V|J recombination candidates may have been selected by chance. Only a few cases were included in the TCR repertoire analysis, and no investigation at the CDR3 clonotype level was carried out. Just over 26 TRAV|TRAJ and 20 to 25 TRBV|TRBJ combinations appeared shared among high immuno relation cases, including TRAV13-1|TRAJ22 and TRBV7-9|TRBJ2-7.

The germline V gene supplies CDR1 KGHSH and CDR2 LQKENI. The CDR3 contains 15 residues, cysteine and phenylalanine counted. Just the 45-base CDR3 DNA is kept, in frame starting at base 1. Relative to germline, V is missing 1 base and J is missing 9 bases, with 7 bases of the junction outside any gene match. Patients who received neoadjuvant chemotherapy or who lacked clinical information were excluded from enrollment. The TCR-sequenced cases shown were male and underwent subtotal esophagectomy with 2- or 3-field lymphadenectomy. RNA was extracted from bulk tumor tissue sections with a Qiagen AllPrep kit, without T-cell sorting. Small sections of surgically resected tumor tissue were stored in RNAlater reagent at -80°C until RNA extraction. Concerning this clonotype itself: Its antigen has not been determined. No per-base quality is available; no much larger clone lies one base away.

Material for sequencing was tumor tissue. This TCR came from a man aged 45-85 years with esophageal squamous cell carcinoma. The V and J segments used are TRBV18 and TRBJ2-1; 9 central bases correspond to TRBD2. The nucleotides are TGTGCCAGCTCACCACGGCGGGAGGGCCTATCTGAGCAGTTCTTC. The encoded protein is CASSPRREGLSEQFF. The CDR3 plus the reference TRBV18 and TRBJ2-1 genes for the other parts give the full variable domain: NAGVMQNPRHLVRRRGQEARLRCSPMKGHSHVYWYRQLPEEGLKFMVYLQKENIIDESGMPKERFSAEFPKEGPSILRIQQVVRGDSAAYFCASSPRREGLSEQFFGPGTRLTVL.